Presented here are 6 T cell receptor beta chains from one specimen sequenced in a study of T cells in localized non-small cell lung cancer. The assay was immunoSEQ multiplex PCR, and TCRdb's table has in-frame clones only and misses some. The sample lists 86,000 or so clones, roughly 81% occurring once. The sequenced sample was peripheral blood, obtained before any cancer treatment. The receptors derive from a man aged 35 to 70 with stage I lung adenocarcinoma.

The chain links TRBV19 to TRBJ2-5; 11 bases fit TRBD1. With 5 bases clipped from V and 5 bases from J, the junction kept 13 bases outside the gene matches. Germline V gives CDR1 LNHDA, CDR2 SQIVND (reference sequence). This CDR3 spans 17 amino acids. The DNA of the CDR3 is TGTGCCAGTAGTTTGGACAGGGGGCGGGATCCGCTCGAGACCCAGTACTTC. This codes for CASSLDRGRDPLETQYF.

V usage is TRBV2 and J usage is TRBJ1-6, with D unclear. The CDR3 sequence is 17 residues long. V shed 4 bases and J shed 0 bases, with 13 bases lying between them. From germline, CDR1 is SNHLY and CDR2 FYNNEI. This CDR3 is CASSARSSSSYNSPLHF. The CDR3 DNA reads TGTGCCAGCAGTGCGCGATCCAGTAGCTCCTATAATTCACCCCTCCACTTT.

Worth noting for this clone: Different DNA sequences within this sample yield the same CDR3. V usage is TRBV27 and J usage is TRBJ1-1; D unclear. Germline V gene lookup returns CDR1 MNHEY and CDR2 SMNVEV (reference sequence). Trimming removed 3 bases at V and 5 bases at J, with 4 bases between. The CDR3 is 11 amino acids. For the CDR3, the DNA is TGTGCCAGCAGTTTGGGGACTGAAGCTTTCTTT. It specifies CASSLGTEAFF.

This clone was observed a single time. V gene TRBV5-1 combines with J gene TRBJ1-3, with a tentative D call TRBD1 (6 bases). Germline CDR1 reads SGHRS; CDR2 reads YFSETQ. Trimming left V 5 bases short and J 2 bases short, with 14 bases between. The CDR3 covers 15 residues. Written as DNA, the CDR3 is TGCGCCAGCAGTTATCAACAGGGAACTGGAAACACCATATATTTT. Protein product: CASSYQQGTGNTIYF.

V and J are TRBV7-3 and TRBJ1-1; D gene unclear. V was cut by 0 bases and J by 1 base, with 12 bases left in between. Per germline, CDR1 SGHTA and CDR2 FQGTGA. CDR3 length: 16 amino acids. The CDR3 region has the DNA TGTGCCAGCAGCTTAACAGTGGGTTCCGGGAACACTGAAGCTTTCTTT. This encodes CASSLTVGSGNTEAFF.

The J gene is TRBJ1-5, the V gene TRBV19, with 8 bases fitting TRBD1. The V segment lost 5 bases and the J segment 4 bases; nucleotides outside the gene matches: 7. This CDR3 has 15 residues. Germline assignment: CDR1 LNHDA and CDR2 SQIVND (reference sequence). The CDR3 region is CASSLGQGGNQPQHF. The CDR3 nucleotides read TGTGCCAGTAGTCTTGGACAGGGAGGGAATCAGCCCCAGCATTTT.